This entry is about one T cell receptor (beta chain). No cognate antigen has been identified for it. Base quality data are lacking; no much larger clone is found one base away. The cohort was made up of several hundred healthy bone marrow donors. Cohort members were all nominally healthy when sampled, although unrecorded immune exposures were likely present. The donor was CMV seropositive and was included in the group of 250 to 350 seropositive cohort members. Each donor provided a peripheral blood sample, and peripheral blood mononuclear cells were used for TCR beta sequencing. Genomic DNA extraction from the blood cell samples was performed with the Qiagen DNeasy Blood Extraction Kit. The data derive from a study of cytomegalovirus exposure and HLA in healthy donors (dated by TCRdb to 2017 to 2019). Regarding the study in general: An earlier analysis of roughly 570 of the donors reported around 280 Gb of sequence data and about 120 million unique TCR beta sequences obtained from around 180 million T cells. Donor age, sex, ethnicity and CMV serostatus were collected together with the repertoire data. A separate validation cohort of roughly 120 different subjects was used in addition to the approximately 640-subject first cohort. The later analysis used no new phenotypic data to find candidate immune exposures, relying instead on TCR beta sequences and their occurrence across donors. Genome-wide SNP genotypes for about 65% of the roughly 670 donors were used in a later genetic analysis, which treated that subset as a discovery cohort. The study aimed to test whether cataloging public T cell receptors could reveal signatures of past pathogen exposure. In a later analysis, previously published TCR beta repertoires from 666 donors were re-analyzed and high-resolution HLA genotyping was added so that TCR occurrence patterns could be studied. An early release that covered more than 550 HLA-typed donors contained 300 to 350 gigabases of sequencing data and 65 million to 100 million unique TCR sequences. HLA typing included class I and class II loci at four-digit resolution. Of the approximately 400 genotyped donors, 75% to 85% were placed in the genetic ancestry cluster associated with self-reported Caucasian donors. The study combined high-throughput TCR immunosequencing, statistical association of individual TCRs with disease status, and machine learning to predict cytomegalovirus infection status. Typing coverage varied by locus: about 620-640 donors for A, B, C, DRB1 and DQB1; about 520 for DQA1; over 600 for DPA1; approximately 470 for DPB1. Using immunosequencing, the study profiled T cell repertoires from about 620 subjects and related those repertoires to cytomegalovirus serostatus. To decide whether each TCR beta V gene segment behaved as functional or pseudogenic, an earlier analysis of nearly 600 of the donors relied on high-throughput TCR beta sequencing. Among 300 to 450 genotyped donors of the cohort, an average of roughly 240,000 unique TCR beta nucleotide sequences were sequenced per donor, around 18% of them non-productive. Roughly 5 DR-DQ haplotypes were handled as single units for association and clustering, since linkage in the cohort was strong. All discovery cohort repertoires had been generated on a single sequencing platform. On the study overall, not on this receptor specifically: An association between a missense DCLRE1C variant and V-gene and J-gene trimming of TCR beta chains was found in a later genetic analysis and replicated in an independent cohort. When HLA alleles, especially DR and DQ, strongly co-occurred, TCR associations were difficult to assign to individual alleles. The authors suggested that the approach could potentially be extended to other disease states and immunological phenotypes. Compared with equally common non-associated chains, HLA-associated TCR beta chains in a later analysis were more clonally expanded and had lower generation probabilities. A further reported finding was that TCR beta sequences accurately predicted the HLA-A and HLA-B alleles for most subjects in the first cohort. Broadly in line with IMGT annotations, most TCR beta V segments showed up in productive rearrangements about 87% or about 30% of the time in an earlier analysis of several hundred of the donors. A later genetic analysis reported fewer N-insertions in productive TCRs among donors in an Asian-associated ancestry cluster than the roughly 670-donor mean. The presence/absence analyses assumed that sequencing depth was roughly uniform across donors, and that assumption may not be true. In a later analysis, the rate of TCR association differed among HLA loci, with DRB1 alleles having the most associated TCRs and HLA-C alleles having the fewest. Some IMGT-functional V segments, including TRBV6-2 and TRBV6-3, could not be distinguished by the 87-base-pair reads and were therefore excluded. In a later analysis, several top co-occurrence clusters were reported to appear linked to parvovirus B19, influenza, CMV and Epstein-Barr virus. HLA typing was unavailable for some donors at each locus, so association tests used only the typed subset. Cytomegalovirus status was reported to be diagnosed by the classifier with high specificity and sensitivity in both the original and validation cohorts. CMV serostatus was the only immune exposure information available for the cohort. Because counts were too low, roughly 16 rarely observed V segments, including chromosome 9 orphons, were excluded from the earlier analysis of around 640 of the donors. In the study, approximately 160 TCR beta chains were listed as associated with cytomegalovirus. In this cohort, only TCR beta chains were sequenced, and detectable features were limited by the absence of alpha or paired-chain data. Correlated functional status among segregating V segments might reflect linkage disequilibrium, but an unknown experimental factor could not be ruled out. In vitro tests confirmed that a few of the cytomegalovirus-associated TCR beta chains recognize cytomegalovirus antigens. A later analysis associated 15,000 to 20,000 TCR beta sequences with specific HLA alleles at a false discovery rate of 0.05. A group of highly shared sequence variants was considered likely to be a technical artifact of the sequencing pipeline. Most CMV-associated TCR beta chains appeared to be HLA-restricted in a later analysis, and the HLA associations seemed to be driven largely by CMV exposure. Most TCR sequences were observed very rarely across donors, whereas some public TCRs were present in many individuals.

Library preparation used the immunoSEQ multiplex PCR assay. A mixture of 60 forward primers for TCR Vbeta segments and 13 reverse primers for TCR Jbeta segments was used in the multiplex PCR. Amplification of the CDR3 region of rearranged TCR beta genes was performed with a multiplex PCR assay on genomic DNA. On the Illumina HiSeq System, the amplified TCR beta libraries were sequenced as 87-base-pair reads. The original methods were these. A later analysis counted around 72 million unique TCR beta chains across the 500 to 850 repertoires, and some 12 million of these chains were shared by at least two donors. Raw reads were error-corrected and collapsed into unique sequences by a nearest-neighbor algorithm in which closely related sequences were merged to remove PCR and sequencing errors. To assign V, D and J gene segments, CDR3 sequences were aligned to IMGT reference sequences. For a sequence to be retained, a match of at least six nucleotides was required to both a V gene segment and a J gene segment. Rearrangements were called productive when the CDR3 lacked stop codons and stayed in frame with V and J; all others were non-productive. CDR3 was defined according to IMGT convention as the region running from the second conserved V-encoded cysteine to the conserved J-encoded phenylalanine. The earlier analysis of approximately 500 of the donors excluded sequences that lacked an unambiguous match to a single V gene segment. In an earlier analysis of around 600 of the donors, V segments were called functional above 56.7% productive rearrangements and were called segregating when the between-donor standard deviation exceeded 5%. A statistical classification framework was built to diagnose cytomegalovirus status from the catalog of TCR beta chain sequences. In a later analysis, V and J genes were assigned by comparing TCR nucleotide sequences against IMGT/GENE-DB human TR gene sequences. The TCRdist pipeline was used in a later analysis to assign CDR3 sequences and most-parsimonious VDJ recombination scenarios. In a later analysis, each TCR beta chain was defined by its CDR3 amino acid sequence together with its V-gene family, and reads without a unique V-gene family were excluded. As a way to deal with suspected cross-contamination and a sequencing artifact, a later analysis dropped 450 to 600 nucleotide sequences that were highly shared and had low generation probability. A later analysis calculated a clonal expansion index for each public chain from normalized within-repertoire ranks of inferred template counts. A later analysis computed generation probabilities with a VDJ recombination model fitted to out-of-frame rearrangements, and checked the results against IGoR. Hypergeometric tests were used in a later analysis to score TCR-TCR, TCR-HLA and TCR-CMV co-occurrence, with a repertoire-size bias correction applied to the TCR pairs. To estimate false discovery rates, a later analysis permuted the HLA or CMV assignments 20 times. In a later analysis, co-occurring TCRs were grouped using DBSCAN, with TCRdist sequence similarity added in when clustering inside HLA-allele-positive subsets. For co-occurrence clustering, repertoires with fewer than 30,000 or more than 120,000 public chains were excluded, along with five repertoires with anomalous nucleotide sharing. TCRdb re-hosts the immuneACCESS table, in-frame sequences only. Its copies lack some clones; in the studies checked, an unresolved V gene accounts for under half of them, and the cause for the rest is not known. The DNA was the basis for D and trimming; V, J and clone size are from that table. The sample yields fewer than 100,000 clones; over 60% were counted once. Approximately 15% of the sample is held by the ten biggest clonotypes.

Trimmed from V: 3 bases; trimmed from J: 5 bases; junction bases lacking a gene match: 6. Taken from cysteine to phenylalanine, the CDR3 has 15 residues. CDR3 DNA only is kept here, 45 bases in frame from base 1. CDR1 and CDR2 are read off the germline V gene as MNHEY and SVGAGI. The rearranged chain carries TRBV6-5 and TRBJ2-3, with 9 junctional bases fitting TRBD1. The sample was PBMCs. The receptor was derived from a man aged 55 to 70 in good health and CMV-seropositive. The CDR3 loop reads CASSYSGTGRDTQYF. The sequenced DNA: TGTGCCAGCAGTTATTCCGGGACAGGGAGAGATACGCAGTATTTT.